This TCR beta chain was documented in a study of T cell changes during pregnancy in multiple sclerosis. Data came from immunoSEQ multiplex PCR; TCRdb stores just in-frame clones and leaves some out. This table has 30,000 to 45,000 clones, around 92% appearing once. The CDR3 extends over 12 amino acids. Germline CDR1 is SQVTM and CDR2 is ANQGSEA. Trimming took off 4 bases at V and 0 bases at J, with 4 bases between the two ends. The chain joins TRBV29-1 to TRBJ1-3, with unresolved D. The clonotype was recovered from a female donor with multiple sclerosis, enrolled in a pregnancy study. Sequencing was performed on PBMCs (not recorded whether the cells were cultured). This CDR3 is CSVGGSGNTIYF. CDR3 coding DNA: TGCAGCGTTGGTGGCTCTGGAAACACCATATATTTT.